This T cell receptor (beta chain) came from a study of identical twins. The study's findings and limits: Cord blood beta clonotypes that were abundant carried fewer insertions, and memory repertoires showed no such trend.

The CDR3 length is 16 residues. CDR1 is LGHNT, CDR2 FRNRAP, per germline. J lost 7 bases, V lost 0 bases, and 9 bases had no gene match. TCRdb processed the 5' RACE reads anew with MiXCR; each CDR3 protein has one entry. The table records approximately 1.8 million distinct CDR3 sequences, around a third of them present only once. At least ten counts were recorded for this clonotype. Its target is not known. The TCR sequence derives from a newborn girl in good health. The chain employs TRBV12-5 and TRBJ2-1, with 7 bases identical to TRBD2. The sample was cord blood. CDR3 sequence (DNA): TGTGCTAGTGGTTTGGTAGTTGCGGGGGAGATAAATGAGCAGTTCTTC. This codes for CASGLVVAGEINEQFF.